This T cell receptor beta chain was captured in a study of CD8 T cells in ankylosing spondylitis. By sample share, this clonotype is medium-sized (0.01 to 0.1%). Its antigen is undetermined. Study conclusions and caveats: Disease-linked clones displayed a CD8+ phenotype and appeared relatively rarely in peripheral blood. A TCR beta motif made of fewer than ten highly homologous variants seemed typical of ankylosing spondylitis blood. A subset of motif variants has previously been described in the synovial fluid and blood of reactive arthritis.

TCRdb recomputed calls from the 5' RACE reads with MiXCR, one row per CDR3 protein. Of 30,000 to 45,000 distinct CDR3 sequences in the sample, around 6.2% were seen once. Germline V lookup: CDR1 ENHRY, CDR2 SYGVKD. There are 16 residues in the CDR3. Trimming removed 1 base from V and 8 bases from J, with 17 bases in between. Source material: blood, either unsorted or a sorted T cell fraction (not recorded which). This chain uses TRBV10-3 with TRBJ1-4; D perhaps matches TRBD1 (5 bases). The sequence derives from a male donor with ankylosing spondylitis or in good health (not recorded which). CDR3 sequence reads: CAISELLAGSAEKLFF. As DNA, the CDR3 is TGTGCCATCAGTGAGTTGTTGGCAGGGTCGGCGGAAAAACTGTTTTTT.